The rows below give T cell receptor beta chains drawn from one sample of a study of blood T cell repertoires in COVID-19. Using immunoSEQ multiplex PCR, the repertoire was profiled, and TCRdb retains in-frame clones only, with some absent. This table has 200,000 to 250,000 clones, more than 75% appearing once. Input material: peripheral blood. The receptors come from a man at least 80 years old with acute or convalescent COVID-19. Both conserved end residues are part of each CDR3. The D gene is left open where the match is weak. Size tells how often a clone was seen (once, few, many) or the class of an expanded clone, and some rows leave it out.

D gene	J gene	clone size	V gene	CDR3 protein	CDR3 DNA
.	TRBJ2-1	.	TRBV4-2	CASSQGRGPYNEQFF	TGTGCCAGCAGCCAGGGGCGGGGCCCCTACAATGAGCAGTTCTTC
TRBD2	TRBJ2-1	.	TRBV11-2	CASSSGTSGRKIYNEQFF	TGTGCCAGCAGCTCCGGGACTAGCGGGAGAAAAATCTACAATGAGCAGTTCTTC
.	TRBJ2-5	.	TRBV14	CASSPRQYQETQYF	TGTGCCAGCAGCCCTCGACAGTATCAAGAGACCCAGTACTTC
.	TRBJ1-1	.	TRBV27	CASSLAENTEAFF	TGTGCCAGCAGTTTGGCGGAGAACACTGAAGCTTTCTTT
.	TRBJ2-5	.	TRBV4-2	CASSLGGTQETQYF	TGTGCCAGCAGCCTTGGGGGCACCCAAGAGACCCAGTACTTC
TRBD2	TRBJ2-5	.	TRBV7-9	CASSPSGQETQYF	TGTGCCAGCAGCCCTAGCGGCCAAGAGACCCAGTACTTC
.	TRBJ2-5	.	TRBV5-1	CASSLDLPGRETQYF	TGCGCCAGCAGCTTGGACCTACCGGGGAGAGAGACCCAGTACTTC
TRBD2	TRBJ2-1	.	TRBV6-5	CASSYRGVYNEQFF	TGTGCCAGCAGTTACCGGGGGGTTTACAATGAGCAGTTCTTC
TRBD2	TRBJ2-3	.	TRBV2	CASSGGRATDTQYF	TGTGCCAGCTCCGGCGGGAGGGCGACAGATACGCAGTATTTT
.	TRBJ2-1	.	TRBV2	CASSYTGSRFF	TGTGCCAGCAGTTATACAGGTTCTCGGTTCTTC
TRBD1	TRBJ1-5	once	TRBV28	CASPYGARGYQPQHF	TGTGCCAGCCCTTATGGGGCCAGGGGGTATCAGCCCCAGCATTTT
.	TRBJ1-5	.	TRBV6-4	CASSEESGQPQHF	TGTGCCAGCAGTGAGGAGTCGGGTCAGCCCCAGCATTTT
.	TRBJ1-5	.	TRBV2	CASTESDQPQHF	TGTGCCAGCACAGAATCCGATCAGCCCCAGCATTTT
.	TRBJ1-6	.	TRBV6-1	CASSDRSESSYNSPLHF	TGTGCCAGCAGTGACAGGTCTGAGAGCTCCTATAATTCACCCCTCCACTTT
TRBD1	TRBJ1-2	few	TRBV19	CASSPMGTGKGYTF	TGTGCCAGTAGTCCAATGGGGACAGGGAAGGGCTACACCTTC
TRBD1	TRBJ1-2	.	TRBV6-5	CASRGVRGGDYGYTF	TGTGCCAGCAGGGGGGTTCGAGGGGGCGACTATGGCTACACCTTC
TRBD2	TRBJ2-4	.	TRBV19	CASNGGGTVAKNIQYF	TGTGCCAGTAATGGCGGGGGTACGGTAGCCAAAAACATTCAGTACTTC
TRBD1	TRBJ1-2	.	TRBV25-1	CASSDATRTGQGYTF	TGTGCCAGCAGTGATGCCACTCGGACAGGTCAGGGCTACACCTTC
.	TRBJ1-5	.	TRBV2	CASSVRQGQNQPQHF	TGTGCCAGCAGTGTACGGCAGGGGCAGAATCAGCCCCAGCATTTT
TRBD1	TRBJ1-5	.	TRBV6-5	CASRSDRVDQPQHF	TGTGCCAGCAGATCGGACAGGGTGGATCAGCCCCAGCATTTT
.	TRBJ2-2	.	TRBV9	CASSLQDTGELFF	TGTGCCAGCAGCTTACAAGACACCGGGGAGCTGTTTTTT
TRBD1	TRBJ1-3	.	TRBV5-5	CASRTGANSGNTIYF	TGTGCCAGCCGGACAGGGGCGAACTCTGGAAACACCATATATTTT
.	TRBJ1-3	.	TRBV4-2	CASSQATGTAGGNTIYF	TGTGCCAGCAGCCAAGCTACCGGGACTGCGGGCGGAAACACCATATATTTT
TRBD1	TRBJ1-5	.	TRBV4-1	CASSQETGVSEPQHF	TGCGCCAGCAGCCAAGAAACAGGGGTTAGTGAGCCCCAGCATTTT
.	TRBJ1-1	.	TRBV21-1	CASSKGWTKVNTEAFF	TGTGCCAGCAGCAAAGGCTGGACAAAGGTCAACACTGAAGCTTTCTTT
TRBD1	TRBJ2-2	once	TRBV19	CASSISDRGPTGELFF	TGTGCCAGTAGTATATCAGACAGGGGGCCCACCGGGGAGCTGTTTTTT
.	TRBJ1-5	.	TRBV11-2	CASSLGRQSNQPQHF	TGTGCCAGCAGCTTAGGCCGACAGAGCAATCAGCCCCAGCATTTT
.	TRBJ2-5	.	TRBV19	CASTAASGETQYF	TGTGCCAGTACCGCGGCCTCAGGGGAGACCCAGTACTTC
.	TRBJ1-4	.	TRBV6-5	CASTLREFGELFF	TGTGCCAGCACCCTAAGGGAGTTCGGAGAACTGTTTTTT
.	TRBJ2-1	.	TRBV24-1	CATSDSREPYNEQFF	TGTGCCACCAGTGATTCACGGGAGCCCTACAATGAGCAGTTCTTC
TRBD2	TRBJ2-5	.	TRBV6-6	CASRPQRGGGETQYF	TGTGCCAGCAGACCACAGCGGGGGGGCGGAGAGACCCAGTACTTC
TRBD1	TRBJ2-1	.	TRBV2	CVGGTGEVNEQFF	TGTGTGGGGGGGACAGGGGAGGTCAATGAGCAGTTCTTC
TRBD1	TRBJ2-7	once	TRBV18	CASSPTGDSYEQYF	TGTGCCAGCTCACCAACAGGGGATTCCTACGAGCAGTACTTC
.	TRBJ1-6	.	TRBV27	CASRPNWSSPLHF	TGTGCCAGCAGGCCGAACTGGAGTTCACCCCTCCACTTT
TRBD2	TRBJ2-7	.	TRBV6-5	CASSQRASGRYEQYF	TGTGCCAGCAGTCAAAGGGCTAGCGGGAGGTACGAGCAGTACTTC
TRBD1	TRBJ1-5	.	TRBV28	CASSVSRDRVYQPQHF	TGTGCCAGCAGTGTTAGCCGGGACAGGGTGTATCAGCCCCAGCATTTT
TRBD2	TRBJ2-3	.	TRBV28	CASSTSGYTDTQYF	TGTGCCAGCTCGACTAGCGGATACACAGATACGCAGTATTTT
TRBD1	TRBJ1-1	.	TRBV5-1	CASSIKTGGGTEAFF	TGCGCCAGCAGCATTAAGACAGGGGGCGGCACTGAAGCTTTCTTT
TRBD2	TRBJ2-1	.	TRBV6-4	CASSDSGPSGGASEQFF	TGTGCCAGCAGTGACTCGGGCCCCAGCGGGGGGGCGAGTGAGCAGTTCTTC
.	TRBJ2-7	.	TRBV6-5	CASKPGQPTYEQYF	TGTGCCAGCAAGCCGGGACAACCAACCTACGAGCAGTACTTC
.	TRBJ2-3	.	TRBV7-2	CASSLQVSTDTQYF	TGTGCCAGCAGCTTACAGGTTAGCACAGATACGCAGTATTTT
TRBD2	TRBJ2-2	.	TRBV7-2	CASSPRGGGGGIGELFF	TGTGCCAGCAGCCCCCGCGGCGGGGGGGGAGGGATCGGGGAGCTGTTTTTT
TRBD1	TRBJ1-4	.	TRBV7-2	CASSSKQGGSGKLFF	TGTGCCAGCAGCTCTAAACAGGGGGGATCGGGAAAACTGTTTTTT
.	TRBJ2-2	.	TRBV28	CASSYGGNTGELFF	TGTGCCAGCAGTTACGGGGGGAACACCGGGGAGCTGTTTTTT
.	TRBJ1-6	once	TRBV9	CASSVGWRGDSPLHF	TGTGCCAGCAGCGTAGGGTGGAGGGGTGATTCACCCCTCCACTTT
TRBD1	TRBJ1-1	.	TRBV6-2/TRBV6-3	CASSFRQGAAFF	TGTGCCAGCAGTTTTCGACAGGGGGCAGCTTTCTTT
TRBD2	TRBJ2-2	.	TRBV19	CASSIFLAGANTGELFF	TGTGCCAGTAGTATTTTTTTAGCGGGGGCCAACACCGGGGAGCTGTTTTTT
TRBD1	TRBJ2-7	.	TRBV9	CASSVGGTGSYEQYF	TGTGCCAGCAGCGTAGGGGGGACAGGCTCCTACGAGCAGTACTTC
.	TRBJ1-1	.	TRBV6-5	CASSYSKGSEAFF	TGTGCCAGCAGTTACTCGAAGGGGTCTGAAGCTTTCTTT
.	TRBJ2-5	few	TRBV10-3	CAIRAGLPQETQYF	TGTGCCATCAGAGCAGGACTGCCACAAGAGACCCAGTACTTC
.	TRBJ1-5	.	TRBV1	CTSTGTGRSNQPQHF	TGCACCAGCACTGGGACAGGGCGGAGCAATCAGCCCCAGCATTTT
.	TRBJ1-1	.	TRBV21-1	CASSGQGNTEAFF	TGTGCCAGCAGCGGGCAAGGAAACACTGAAGCTTTCTTT
.	TRBJ1-3	.	TRBV28	CASSSTGGPTSGNTIYF	TGTGCCAGCAGTTCCACGGGGGGGCCGACCTCTGGAAACACCATATATTTT
.	TRBJ2-7	.	TRBV19	CASSIGAGRSYEQYF	TGTGCCAGTAGTATTGGTGCAGGGCGCTCCTACGAGCAGTACTTC
.	TRBJ1-1	.	TRBV19	CASSIEPTGNTEAFF	TGTGCCAGTAGTATAGAACCGACGGGAAACACTGAAGCTTTCTTT
.	TRBJ1-1	.	TRBV28	CATTGIEAFF	TGTGCCACTACGGGTATCGAAGCTTTCTTT
.	TRBJ2-5	.	TRBV5-1	CASSDNGRGQETQYF	TGCGCCAGCAGCGATAACGGGCGGGGCCAAGAGACCCAGTACTTC
.	TRBJ2-5	.	TRBV19	CASKGGRRETQYF	TGTGCCAGTAAGGGCGGGCGACGGGAGACCCAGTACTTC
TRBD2	TRBJ2-1	.	TRBV5-4	CASSLGLAGVEQFF	TGTGCCAGCAGCTTGGGGCTAGCGGGGGTTGAGCAGTTCTTC
.	TRBJ2-2	.	TRBV27	CASSFSRAVTGELFF	TGTGCCAGCAGTTTTAGCAGGGCGGTCACCGGGGAGCTGTTTTTT